The 9 T cell receptor beta chains below all came from one sample that was sequenced in a study of Graves' ophthalmopathy and Graves' hyperthyroidism. For repertoire sequencing, the TCR beta CDR3 regions were amplified from RNA transcripts. The first round was an RT-PCR with HTBI primers, and the second round was a multiplex PCR. TCRdb recomputed calls from the multiplex PCR reads with MiXCR, one row per CDR3 protein. The table has 500,000 to 700,000 distinct CDR3 sequences, around a fifth seen once. Specimen: peripheral blood. The receptors stem from a woman between 18 and 29 years old with stable Graves' hyperthyroidism. Some clones in this sample may be carry-over from other donors' samples.

Comment on this clonotype: Given a much more abundant clone one base away, this may be a read error. The gene calls are TRBV28 and TRBJ2-6; 7 bases match TRBD1. The CDR3 loop spans 19 amino acids. The J segment lost 0 bases and the V segment lost 5 bases, leaving 13 bases of the junction unmatched. Germline V gene data show CDR1 as MDHEN and CDR2 as SYDVKM. The CDR3 reads CASSLHVQGRNSGANVLTF. CDR3 nucleotides: TGTGCCAGCAGTCTCCACGTACAGGGGAGAAACTCTGGGGCCAACGTCCTGACTTTC.

This clonotype was counted at least ten times. The chain links TRBV6-1 to TRBJ1-2; TRBD1 is a possible D gene (5 bases). V was trimmed by 9 bases and J by 3 bases, leaving 20 bases between them. The length of the CDR3 is 15 residues. Germline CDR1 is MNHNS and CDR2 is SASEGT. The CDR3 loop reads CASGRGWGTDYGYTF. As DNA, the CDR3 is TGTGCCAGTGGCCGAGGATGGGGGACGGACTATGGCTACACCTTC.

The rearrangement uses TRBV28 and TRBJ2-5, with TRBD2 identical over 8 bases. The CDR3 is 15 residues long. V was pared by 4 bases and J by 0 bases, with 4 bases of the junction left unmatched. Per germline, CDR1 MDHEN and CDR2 SYDVKM. DNA for the CDR3: TGTGCCAGCAGTTGGGCTAGCGGGTACCAAGAGACCCAGTACTTC. It yields the protein CASSWASGYQETQYF.

The table lists this clonotype with a few counts. This rearrangement joins TRBV6-1 to TRBJ1-1; D possibly corresponds to TRBD1 (6 bases). CDR3 length equals 13 residues. V lost 8 bases to trimming and J lost 1 base, with 11 bases between them. Germline V CDR1 and CDR2: MNHNS, SASEGT. The CDR3 here is CASGGTRNTEAFF. As DNA, the CDR3 is TGTGCCAGCGGGGGGACAAGGAACACTGAAGCTTTCTTT.

This clonotype was seen only a few times. The CDR3 coding sequence is TGTGCCAGCAGTGGAGCACAGGTCAATCAGCCCCAGCATTTT. Protein product: CASSGAQVNQPQHF. V is TRBV6-1 and J is TRBJ1-5; D is perhaps TRBD1 (5 bases). Germline-derived CDR1 and CDR2 are MNHNS and SASEGT. The CDR3 has 14 amino acids. The V and J ends lost 4 bases and 3 bases respectively, with 10 bases between them.

This clonotype has ten or more counts. V gene TRBV12-3 or TRBV12-4 combines with J gene TRBJ1-2, with D maybe TRBD1 (5 bases). The CDR3 consists of 17 residues. The germline V and J ends were trimmed by 2 bases and 7 bases, with 23 bases remaining between them. The CDR3 loop reads CASSLLFVTWQGGGYTF. DNA of the CDR3: TGTGCCAGCAGTTTATTGTTTGTTACTTGGCAGGGTGGTGGCTACACCTTC.

This clonotype was seen at least ten times. V and J are TRBV4-1 and TRBJ2-2; 8 positions agree with TRBD1. V lost 2 bases and J lost 5; bases outside the gene matches: 4. The CDR3 sequence is 15 residues long. Germline V gives CDR1 MGHRA, CDR2 YSYEKL. DNA of the CDR3: TGCGCCAGCAGCCAAAGGACAGGGAGGACCGGGGAGCTGTTTTTT. Protein product: CASSQRTGRTGELFF.

This clonotype was seen many times. This chain joins TRBV13 and TRBJ1-2, with D perhaps TRBD1 (6 bases). The CDR3 has 15 amino acids. Germline-derived CDR1 and CDR2 are PRHDT and FYEKMQ (reference sequence). V was trimmed by 3 bases and J by 4 bases, leaving 15 bases between them. Written as DNA, the CDR3 is TGTGCCAGCAGCTTTCGGGACACTCCTCCCTATGGCTACACCTTC. It translates to CASSFRDTPPYGYTF.

This clonotype has more than one count but fewer than ten. V and J are TRBV4-1 and TRBJ1-2; D is unresolved. The CDR3 has 16 amino acids. Germline CDR1 reads MGHRA; CDR2 reads YSYEKL. Trimming cost V 1 base and J 10 bases, with 22 bases left between them. The CDR3 DNA sequence: TGCGCCAGCAGCCAAGTCGGTATGGAGCCCGGGCGTGACTACACCTTC. Translating gives CASSQVGMEPGRDYTF.